Presented here are 10 T cell receptor beta chains from one specimen sequenced in a study of cytomegalovirus exposure and HLA in healthy donors (dated 2017 in TCRdb). The library was prepared using the immunoSEQ multiplex PCR assay. For the multiplex PCR, a mixture combining 60 forward primers for TCR Vbeta segments and 13 reverse primers for TCR Jbeta segments was used. The table was pulled from immuneACCESS by TCRdb, which kept in-frame rearrangements only. Such tables lose some clones; where checked, under half of the loss comes from unresolved V genes, and the rest has no known cause. Counted in this sample were 100,000 to 150,000 clones; approximately 78% of them appeared once. The top ten clonotypes cover approximately 2.9% of the sample. The sequencing input was PBMCs. Every receptor here comes from a human donor in good health.

The chain recombines TRBV7-2 with TRBJ2-3; 8 positions match TRBD2. CDR1 and CDR2 (germline): SGHTA, FQGNSA. This CDR3 region has 18 residues. Unmatched junction bases numbered 14, after V lost 3 bases and J lost 3 bases. CDR3 protein: CASSFVGLAGGRTDTQYF. The CDR3 bases are TGTGCCAGCAGCTTCGTTGGCTTGGCGGGGGGAAGGACAGATACGCAGTATTTT.

This clone was observed a handful of times. This chain joins TRBV30 and TRBJ1-5; D is perhaps TRBD1 (6 bases). Germline V CDR1 and CDR2: GTSNPN, SVGIG (reference sequence). Trimming removed 2 bases at V and 1 base at J, with 15 bases between. CDR3 size: 16 residues. The CDR3 sequence is CAWSPETGRSNQPQHF. The CDR3 nucleotides read TGTGCCTGGAGTCCCGAGACAGGTAGAAGCAATCAGCCCCAGCATTTT.

The chain carries TRBV28 and TRBJ2-5; 7 bases fit TRBD1. CDR1 MDHEN and CDR2 SYDVKM come from the germline V gene. The J segment lost 4 bases and the V segment lost 7 bases, leaving 12 bases of the junction unmatched. The CDR3 length is 15 residues. The chain's CDR3 is CASKSGSTGVETQYF. In DNA, the CDR3 is TGTGCCAGCAAATCGGGGTCAACAGGGGTAGAGACCCAGTACTTC.

The chain joins TRBV7-2 to TRBJ1-5; maybe TRBD1 (6 bases). CDR1 is SGHTA, CDR2 FQGNSA, per germline. The germline V and J ends were trimmed by 1 base and 4 bases, with 11 bases remaining between them. CDR3 length: 15 residues. The CDR3 DNA is TGTGCCAGCAGCTTAGGTGGCAGGGGAAATCAGCCCCAGCATTTT. This codes for CASSLGGRGNQPQHF.

The chain has TRBV5-1 and TRBJ2-5, with 8 bases identical to TRBD2. Germline assignment: CDR1 SGHRS and CDR2 YFSETQ. Trimming removed 2 bases from V and 2 bases from J; junction bases left unmatched: 14. The CDR3 covers 18 residues. The CDR3: CASSLLSSLAGGQETQYF. The CDR3 DNA follows: TGCGCCAGCAGCTTACTATCCTCGCTGGCGGGAGGACAAGAGACCCAGTACTTC.

The chain has TRBV5-6 and TRBJ2-3, with 8 bases fitting TRBD2. The V gene's germline CDR1 is SGHDT and CDR2 YYEEEE. J was trimmed by 4 bases and V by 0 bases; bases with no gene match: 7. The CDR3 runs to 16 residues. The chain's CDR3 is CASSLVPGGLPDTQYF. DNA of the CDR3: TGTGCCAGCAGCTTGGTTCCGGGGGGGCTTCCAGATACGCAGTATTTT.

V is TRBV29-1 and J is TRBJ2-5; 10 bases align to TRBD1. The J call is in doubt because the DNA end fits TRBJ2-7 better. The germline CDR1 and CDR2 sequences are SQVTM and ANQGSEA. The CDR3 contains 13 residues. CDR3 bases: TGCAGCGTTCTAGGACAGGGGGGCTACGAGCAGTACTTC. Protein: CSVLGQGGYEQYF.

The gene calls are TRBV27 and TRBJ2-3; maybe TRBD2 (6 bases). Trimming pared 7 bases from V and 3 bases from J, leaving 17 bases between. The CDR3 runs to 15 residues. The germline CDR1 and CDR2 sequences are MNHEY and SMNVEV (reference sequence). CDR3 bases: TGTGCCAGCATCAAGAGCGGGTTGAAAACAGATACGCAGTATTTT. Translation: CASIKSGLKTDTQYF.

This chain connects TRBV5-1 to TRBJ1-1; D perhaps matches TRBD1 (5 bases). Germline-derived CDR1 and CDR2 are SGHRS and YFSETQ. The CDR3 totals 15 residues. V lost 4 bases and J lost 1, with 14 bases in between. The CDR3 is CASSPGAGRNTEAFF. The CDR3 region has the DNA TGCGCCAGCAGCCCCGGGGCGGGAAGGAACACTGAAGCTTTCTTT.

The V call is TRBV4-1, the J call TRBJ2-7; 10 bases are shared with TRBD2. Germline-derived CDR1 and CDR2 are MGHRA and YSYEKL. The CDR3 loop spans 18 amino acids. Unmatched junction bases numbered 11, after V lost 0 bases and J lost 3 bases. CDR3 DNA sequence: TGCGCCAGCAGCCAAGATCGCAATCCTAGCGGGAGTTACTACGAGCAGTACTTC. The encoded protein is CASSQDRNPSGSYYEQYF.